This T cell receptor beta chain was found in a study of cytomegalovirus exposure and HLA in healthy donors. Study findings and constraints: The study put under 200 TCR beta chains on its list as cytomegalovirus-associated.

The CDR3 is 15 residues long. Germline loops: CDR1 LNHDA, CDR2 SQIVND (reference sequence). V lost 5 bases, J lost 7 bases, and 8 bases stayed unmatched. For this clone: What it binds is unknown.

Measured with immunoSEQ multiplex PCR; TCRdb has only the in-frame clones, and not every one. The sample lists some 150,000 clones, approximately 94% occurring once. The sequence came from a man between 18 and 35 years old in good health and CMV-seropositive. The chain uses TRBV19 and TRBJ1-4; 9 positions agree with TRBD1. Sample: PBMCs. CDR3 DNA sequence: TGTGCCAGTAGTTCTGACAGGGGGTCTGGTGAAAAACTGTTTTTT. It translates to CASSSDRGSGEKLFF.